This T cell receptor (beta chain) was sequenced in a study of T cell responses to AZD1222 COVID-19 vaccine. The table came from immunoSEQ multiplex PCR; TCRdb's copy has only in-frame clones and leaves some out. The sample contains more than 95,000 clones, 93% of which appear only once. Germline V CDR1 and CDR2: GTSNPN, SVGIG (reference sequence). V was pared by 3 bases and J by 2 bases, with 8 bases between. This CDR3 is 12 amino acids long. As to this clone: The antigen remains undetermined.

Overall study findings and caveats: Donors were largely white British and mainly female; clonal diversity was possibly underestimated. A reported finding is that nearly half of spike-specific TCRs target unmutated variant regions. Increases in Spike-specific TCR breadth and depth were seen after two AZD1222 doses.

This sample comprised peripheral blood, obtained on day 0 of AZD1222 vaccination. The chain couples TRBV30 to TRBJ2-7; the D is unclear. This receptor was obtained from an adult in good health. The CDR3 protein is CAWSERPYEQYF. CDR3 DNA sequence: TGTGCCTGGAGCGAGCGTCCCTACGAGCAGTACTTC.